What follows are 13 T cell receptor beta chains derived from one specimen sequenced in a study of blood T cell repertoires in COVID-19 (dated by TCRdb to between 2020 and 2021). Receptors were amplified or captured by the immunoSEQ multiplex PCR assay. The clones in this table, taken by TCRdb from immuneACCESS, are in-frame only. Not every clone is retained; where verified, under half of the shortfall comes from an unresolved V gene, and the cause of the rest is unknown. Here the sample has 95,000 to 120,000 clones; over 80% occur a single time. About 3.8% of the sample is held by the ten biggest clonotypes. The source material was peripheral blood. Every receptor here comes from a woman in her 70s with acute or convalescent COVID-19.

In DNA form, the CDR3 reads TGTGCCAGCAGTTTAACTAGCACGGGGAGTGAGCAGTTCTTC. Translating gives CASSLTSTGSEQFF. This chain connects TRBV28 to TRBJ2-1, with D possibly matching TRBD2 (6 bases). The CDR3 loop spans 14 amino acids. From germline, CDR1 is MDHEN and CDR2 SYDVKM. Trimming took off 2 bases at V and 9 bases at J, with 14 bases between the two ends.

Many counts were recorded for this clone. The chain uses TRBV6-2 or TRBV6-3 and TRBJ2-1; 9 bases are shared with TRBD2. The V gene's germline CDR1 is MNHEY and CDR2 SVGEGT. The J segment lost 4 bases and the V segment lost 4 bases, leaving 20 bases of the junction unmatched. This CDR3 comprises 20 residues. The CDR3 DNA is TGTGCCAGCAGTTTGATTTCCGGGACTAGCAAGAGAAATTGGTACAATGAGCAGTTCTTC. This translates into CASSLISGTSKRNWYNEQFF.

The chain recombines TRBV4-1 with TRBJ2-7, with 8 bases aligning to TRBD1. There are 14 residues in the CDR3. In germline, CDR1 is MGHRA, CDR2 YSYEKL. The V gene end was trimmed by 4 bases and the J gene end by 2 bases; junction bases not matched to a gene: 4. This CDR3 is CASSPGQETYEQYF. The CDR3 DNA reads TGCGCCAGCAGCCCGGGACAGGAGACCTACGAGCAGTACTTC.

This chain uses TRBV19 with TRBJ1-2, with TRBD1 identical over 10 bases. The germline gives CDR1 LNHDA, CDR2 SQIVND (reference sequence). Germline trimming cut 4 bases from V and 7 bases from J; bases unmatched to any gene: 15. This CDR3 contains 17 residues. For the CDR3, the DNA is TGTGCCAGTAGTACCGCCCGCCGGGTGACAGGGGGCTCTGGCTACACCTTC. Translated: CASSTARRVTGGSGYTF.

The chain joins TRBV28 to TRBJ2-7; possible D gene TRBD2, 5 bases. V was cut by 7 bases and J by 5 bases, with 27 bases left in between. CDR1 and CDR2 from the germline V gene are MDHEN and SYDVKM. CDR3 size: 17 residues. The CDR3 sequence: CASTSPLASRYMDEQYF. DNA for the CDR3: TGTGCCAGCACCTCACCCCTGGCTAGCCGGTATATGGACGAGCAGTACTTC.

This clone was counted many times. The chain links TRBV5-1 to TRBJ2-2, with 8 nucleotides matching TRBD2. The CDR3 loop spans 15 amino acids. V was pared by 2 bases and J by 6 bases, with 6 bases of the junction left unmatched. Germline CDR1 is SGHRS and CDR2 is YFSETQ. The CDR3 protein is CASSFREGLPGELFF. The CDR3 coding sequence is TGCGCCAGCAGCTTTCGGGAGGGCCTTCCCGGGGAGCTGTTTTTT.

The chain couples TRBV7-8 to TRBJ2-3, with D possibly TRBD1 on 6 matching bases. CDR3 length: 16 amino acids. Trimming cost V 2 bases and J 1 base, with 13 bases left between them. The germline V gene has CDR1 SGHVS and CDR2 FQNEAQ. The chain's CDR3 is CASSLNREGGTDTQYF. As DNA, the CDR3 is TGTGCCAGCAGCTTAAACAGGGAAGGCGGCACAGATACGCAGTATTTT.

This rearrangement joins TRBV11-2 to TRBJ1-2, with 7 positions matching TRBD1. Germline values: CDR1 SGHAT, CDR2 FQNNGV. The CDR3 is 15 residues long. Trimming took 6 bases from V and 2 from J; bases not matched to a gene: 9. The CDR3 sequence: CASRRTGAVNYGYTF. The CDR3 DNA follows: TGTGCCAGCAGACGTACAGGGGCGGTGAACTATGGCTACACCTTC.

CDR3 protein: CAWGRSLLRNEQFF. The DNA for the CDR3 is TGTGCCTGGGGCCGGAGCCTCCTTAGGAATGAGCAGTTCTTC. The chain is built from TRBV30 and TRBJ2-1; D call uncertain. This CDR3 region has 14 residues. Germline CDR1 and CDR2: GTSNPN and SVGIG (reference sequence). Between the trimmed V and J ends, which lost 5 bases and 7 bases, there was a span of 18 bases.

The chain couples TRBV19 to TRBJ1-2, with 7 bases lining up with TRBD1. Germline CDR1 reads LNHDA; CDR2 reads SQIVND (reference sequence). The CDR3 consists of 14 residues. The J segment lost 3 bases and the V segment lost 0 bases, leaving 1 base of the junction unmatched. CDR3 nucleotide sequence: TGTGCCAGTAGTATAGACACAGGGGACTATGGCTACACCTTC. Translated, it gives CASSIDTGDYGYTF.

The chain joins TRBV4-3 to TRBJ1-2; TRBD1 might be the D (5 bases). This CDR3 has 15 amino acids. V shed 1 base and J shed 4 bases, with 13 bases lying between them. Germline loops: CDR1 LGHNA, CDR2 YSLEER. The CDR3 DNA is TGCGCCAGCAGCCAAGGCTCTACAGGCGGCTATGGCTACACCTTC. It encodes CASSQGSTGGYGYTF.

The chain carries TRBV7-2 and TRBJ1-1; no clear D. The CDR3 is 17 residues long. Trimming took off 5 bases at V and 3 bases at J, with 22 bases between the two ends. From germline, CDR1 is SGHTA and CDR2 FQGNSA. The CDR3, as DNA: TGTGCCAGCAGCCTAGGACCGGGAGACTATCGGGACACTGAAGCTTTCTTT. Amino acid sequence: CASSLGPGDYRDTEAFF. The full variable domain, in which reference TRBV7-2 and TRBJ1-1 provide the parts outside the CDR3, is GAGVSQSPSNKVTEKGKDVELRCDPISGHTALYWYRQSLGQGLEFLIYFQGNSAPDKSGLPSDRFSAERTGGSVSTLTIQRTQQEDSAVYLCASSLGPGDYRDTEAFFGQGTRLTVV.

This chain uses TRBV9 with TRBJ1-5; D remains ambiguous. Trimming stripped 2 bases from V and 0 bases from J, with 9 bases between. The CDR3 runs to 15 residues. The V gene's germline CDR1 is SGDLS and CDR2 YYNGEE. The CDR3 nucleotides are TGTGCCAGCAGCGTGGGCAGGCCTAGCAATCAGCCCCAGCATTTT. Amino acids: CASSVGRPSNQPQHF.